These T cell receptor beta chains were read from a single sample in a study of CD8+ T cells in alopecia areata. Clones were sequenced by immunoSEQ multiplex PCR, and TCRdb holds only the in-frame ones, with some missing. The data hold 150,000 to 250,000 clones, with 55% to 75% observed a single time. The sequencing used CD4+ T cells sorted from blood, collected at week 24, from a patient treated with tofacitinib. Receptors were obtained from a human donor with alopecia areata. The CDR3 runs from the conserved cysteine through the conserved F or W. D genes are given only for firm matches. Clone size, where shown, is once, few, many, or a class for clones that have expanded.

v_call	d_call	j_call	cdr3_length	clone_size	cdr3_nt	cdr3_aa
TRBV30	.	TRBJ2-7	12	.	TGTGCCTGGACCATATCAGGGAACGAGCAGTACTTC	CAWTISGNEQYF
TRBV5-1	TRBD2	TRBJ2-5	14	.	TGCGCCAGCAGCTACACCGGGACTAAAGAGACCCAGTACTTC	CASSYTGTKETQYF
TRBV5-1	.	TRBJ2-1	14	.	TGCGCCAGCAGTTTAGACGCTCTGTACAATGAGCAGTTCTTC	CASSLDALYNEQFF
TRBV7-3	TRBD1	TRBJ1-1	14	many	TGTGCCAGCAGCATCGGGACAGGGAACACTGAAGCTTTCTTT	CASSIGTGNTEAFF
TRBV9	.	TRBJ2-5	13	.	TGTGCCAGCAGCGTAAGGCAGCAAGAGACCCAGTACTTC	CASSVRQQETQYF
TRBV9	TRBD2	TRBJ2-5	16	few	TGTGCCAGCAGCGTTGGTCTAGCGGGATCCCAAGAGACCCAGTACTTC	CASSVGLAGSQETQYF
TRBV4-2	TRBD1	TRBJ1-2	16	.	TGTGCCAGCAGCCAACACAACCCGGGACAGGGGTTTGGCTACACCTTC	CASSQHNPGQGFGYTF
TRBV7-2	.	TRBJ1-1	11	.	TGTGCCAGCAGCTTAGGCCGGGGAGCTTTCTTT	CASSLGRGAFF
TRBV9	TRBD2	TRBJ2-5	14	.	TGTGCCAGCAGCGCGGGACTAGCGGGAGAGACCCAGTACTTC	CASSAGLAGETQYF
TRBV19	.	TRBJ2-5	15	.	TGTGCCAGTAGTGCTCTCAGCGGGCGTCAAGAGACCCAGTACTTC	CASSALSGRQETQYF
TRBV28	.	TRBJ1-1	14	.	TGTGCCAGCAGCGATTACAGCATGAACACTGAAGCTTTCTTT	CASSDYSMNTEAFF
TRBV5-1	.	TRBJ2-3	13	.	TGCGCCAGCAGCCTAAGGGGGGGAGATACGCAGTATTTT	CASSLRGGDTQYF
TRBV5-1	TRBD1	TRBJ2-7	14	.	TGCGCCAGCAGGCTGACCGGGACAGCCGACGGGCAGTACTTC	CASRLTGTADGQYF
TRBV29-1	.	TRBJ2-5	12	few	TGCGGGATACGGGGGTTTCAAGAGACCCAGTACTTC	CGIRGFQETQYF
TRBV30	.	TRBJ2-1	12	.	TGTGCCTGGAGCAGACTAGGCAATGAGCAGTTCTTC	CAWSRLGNEQFF
TRBV11-1	TRBD1	TRBJ2-7	13	.	TGTGCCAGCAGCCTGGGGACAGTAGGCGAGCAGTACTTC	CASSLGTVGEQYF
TRBV19	.	TRBJ1-5	15	.	TGTGCCAGTAGTATCGGGGGGACAAGGAGTCAGCCCCAGCATTTT	CASSIGGTRSQPQHF
TRBV5-6	.	TRBJ2-6	14	.	TGTGCCAGCAGCTTCGGGACAGGGGCCAACGTCCTGACTTTC	CASSFGTGANVLTF
TRBV29-1	.	TRBJ2-5	11	few	TGCAGCGTTGACTGGCAAGAGACCCAGTACTTC	CSVDWQETQYF
TRBV7-2	.	TRBJ1-2	15	.	TGTGCCAGCAGCTTAGGGGGTATTATTAACTATGGCTACACCTTC	CASSLGGIINYGYTF
TRBV7-7	.	TRBJ2-1	16	.	TGTGCCAGCAGCCCCGGGGCCGATAGCTCCTACAATGAGCAGTTCTTC	CASSPGADSSYNEQFF
TRBV19	TRBD1	TRBJ1-2	14	.	TGTGCCAGTAGACTAACGGACAGGGAGTATGGCTACACCTTC	CASRLTDREYGYTF